These 2 T cell receptor beta chains share one sample of origin, sequenced in a study of blood T cell repertoires in COVID-19. Produced via immunoSEQ multiplex PCR; TCRdb's table is partial and in-frame only. The data show around 210,000 clones, more than 70% seen once. The sample taken for sequencing was peripheral blood. The receptors stem from a man in his fifties or sixties with COVID-19, enrolled during active disease.

The gene calls are TRBV5-1 and TRBJ2-5; TRBD1 matches 8 bases. CDR1 is SGHRS and CDR2 is YFSETQ in the germline V gene. This CDR3 is built from 13 residues. V lost 3 bases to trimming and J lost 5 bases; unmatched junction nucleotides: 3. The CDR3, as DNA: TGCGCCAGCAGCTCCAGGGGGCGGGAGACCCAGTACTTC. Encoded protein: CASSSRGRETQYF.

This chain connects TRBV12-3 or TRBV12-4 to TRBJ1-2, with D unresolved. The CDR3 is 13 amino acids. V was cut by 5 bases and J by 7 bases, with 14 bases left in between. CDR3 amino acids: CASSTGIQRGYTF. Written as DNA, the CDR3 is TGTGCCAGCAGTACCGGGATCCAGCGTGGCTACACCTTC.